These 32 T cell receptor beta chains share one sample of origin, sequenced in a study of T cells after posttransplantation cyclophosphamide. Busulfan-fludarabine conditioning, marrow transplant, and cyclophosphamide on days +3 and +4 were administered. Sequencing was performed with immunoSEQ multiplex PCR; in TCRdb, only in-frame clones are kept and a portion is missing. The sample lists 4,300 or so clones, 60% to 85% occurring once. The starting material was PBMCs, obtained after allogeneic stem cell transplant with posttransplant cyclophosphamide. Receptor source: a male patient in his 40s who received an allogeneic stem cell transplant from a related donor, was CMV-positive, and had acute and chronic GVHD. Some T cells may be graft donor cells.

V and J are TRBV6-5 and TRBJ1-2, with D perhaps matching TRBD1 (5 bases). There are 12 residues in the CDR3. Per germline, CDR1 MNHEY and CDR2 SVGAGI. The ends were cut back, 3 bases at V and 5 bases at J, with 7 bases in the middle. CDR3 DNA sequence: TGTGCCAGCAGTTATGGGGGGTATGGCTACACCTTC. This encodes CASSYGGYGYTF.

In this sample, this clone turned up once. CDR3 sequence (DNA): TGTGCCAGCAGGGTACTAGCGGGAGGAGATACGCAGTATTTT. It encodes CASRVLAGGDTQYF. The chain has TRBV2 and TRBJ2-3; 12 bases agree with TRBD2. CDR1 SNHLY and CDR2 FYNNEI come from the germline V gene. The CDR3 is 14 amino acids. V was clipped by 6 bases and J by 5 bases; unmatched bases: 3.

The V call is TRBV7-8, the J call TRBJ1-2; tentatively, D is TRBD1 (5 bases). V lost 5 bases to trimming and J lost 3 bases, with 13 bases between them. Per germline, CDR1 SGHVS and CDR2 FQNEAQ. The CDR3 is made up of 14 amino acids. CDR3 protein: CASSPGTTDYGYTF. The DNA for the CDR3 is TGTGCCAGCAGCCCTGGGACTACGGACTATGGCTACACCTTC.

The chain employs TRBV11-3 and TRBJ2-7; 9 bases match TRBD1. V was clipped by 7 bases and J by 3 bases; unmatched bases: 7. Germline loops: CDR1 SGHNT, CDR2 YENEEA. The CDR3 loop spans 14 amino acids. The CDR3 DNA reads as TGTGCCAGCACGATAGGACAGGGGTACTACGAGCAGTACTTC. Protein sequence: CASTIGQGYYEQYF.

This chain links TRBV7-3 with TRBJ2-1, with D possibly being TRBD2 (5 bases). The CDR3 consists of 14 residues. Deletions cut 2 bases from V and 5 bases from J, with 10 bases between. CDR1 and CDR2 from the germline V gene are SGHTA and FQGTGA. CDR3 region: CASSLVGADNEQFF. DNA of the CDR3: TGTGCCAGCAGCTTAGTAGGAGCGGACAATGAGCAGTTCTTC.

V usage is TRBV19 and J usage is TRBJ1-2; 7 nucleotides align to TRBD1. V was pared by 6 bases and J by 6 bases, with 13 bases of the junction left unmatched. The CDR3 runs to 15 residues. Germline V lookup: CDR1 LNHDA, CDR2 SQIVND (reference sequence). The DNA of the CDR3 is TGTGCCAGTAGCAGGACAGTCCTCAGGGGGGATGGCTACACCTTC. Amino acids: CASSRTVLRGDGYTF.

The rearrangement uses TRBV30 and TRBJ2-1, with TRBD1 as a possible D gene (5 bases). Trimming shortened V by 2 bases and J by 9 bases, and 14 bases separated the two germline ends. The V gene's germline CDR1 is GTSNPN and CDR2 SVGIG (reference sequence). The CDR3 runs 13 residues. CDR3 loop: CAWSIPPGIEQFF. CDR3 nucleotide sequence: TGTGCCTGGAGTATCCCCCCAGGGATTGAGCAGTTCTTC.

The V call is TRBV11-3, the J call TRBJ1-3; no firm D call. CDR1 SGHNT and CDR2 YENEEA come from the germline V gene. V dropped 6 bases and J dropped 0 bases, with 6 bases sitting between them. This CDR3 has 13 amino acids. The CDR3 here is CASSPSSGNTIYF. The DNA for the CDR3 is TGTGCCAGCAGTCCCAGCTCTGGAAACACCATATATTTT.

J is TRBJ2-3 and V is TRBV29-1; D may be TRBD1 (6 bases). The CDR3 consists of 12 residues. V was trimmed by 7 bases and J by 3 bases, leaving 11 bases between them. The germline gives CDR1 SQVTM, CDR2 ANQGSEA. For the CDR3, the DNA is TGCAGCGCCAGGGGCCCTACAGATACGCAGTATTTT. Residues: CSARGPTDTQYF.

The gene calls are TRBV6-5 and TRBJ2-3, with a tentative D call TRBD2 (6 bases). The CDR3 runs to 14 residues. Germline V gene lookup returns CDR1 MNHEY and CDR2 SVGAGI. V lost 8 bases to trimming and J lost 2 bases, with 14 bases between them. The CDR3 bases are TGTGCCAGCGCCCGGGGACTTCCCACAGATACGCAGTATTTT. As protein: CASARGLPTDTQYF.

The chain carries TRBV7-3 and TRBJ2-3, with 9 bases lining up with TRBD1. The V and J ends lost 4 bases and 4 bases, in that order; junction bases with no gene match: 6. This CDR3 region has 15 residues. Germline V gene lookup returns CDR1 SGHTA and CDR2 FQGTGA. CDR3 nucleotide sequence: TGTGCCAGCAGCTCACGGGACAGGGACGCAGATACGCAGTATTTT. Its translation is CASSSRDRDADTQYF.

The CDR3 DNA reads as TGTGCCAGCAACCCGGGACAGGTGAATGAGCAGTTCTTC. This gives the protein CASNPGQVNEQFF. The J gene is TRBJ2-1, the V gene TRBV6-6, with 8 bases that match TRBD1. From germline, CDR1 is MNHNY and CDR2 SVGAGI (reference sequence). The CDR3 totals 13 residues. With 7 bases clipped from V and 7 bases from J, the junction kept 6 bases outside the gene matches.

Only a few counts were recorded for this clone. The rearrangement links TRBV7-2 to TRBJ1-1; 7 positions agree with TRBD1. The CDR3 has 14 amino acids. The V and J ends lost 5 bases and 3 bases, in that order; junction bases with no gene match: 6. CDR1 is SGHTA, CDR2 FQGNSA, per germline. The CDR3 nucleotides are TGTGCCAGCAGCCCGACAGGGCTGGACACTGAAGCTTTCTTT. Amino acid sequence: CASSPTGLDTEAFF.

CDR3 residues: CASSRMRLAGVFEQFF. The CDR3 coding sequence is TGTGCCAGCAGCAGGATGAGACTAGCGGGAGTATTTGAGCAGTTCTTC. The V and J genes are TRBV7-2 and TRBJ2-1, with 12 bases that match TRBD2. The V gene's germline CDR1 is SGHTA and CDR2 FQGNSA. V was pared by 5 bases and J by 9 bases, with 11 bases of the junction left unmatched. This CDR3 has 16 amino acids.

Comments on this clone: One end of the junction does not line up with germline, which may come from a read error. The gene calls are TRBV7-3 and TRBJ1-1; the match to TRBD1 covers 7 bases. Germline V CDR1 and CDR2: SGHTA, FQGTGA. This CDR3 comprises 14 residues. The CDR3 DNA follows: TGTGCCAGCAGCGTAACAGGGGCGGACACTGAAGCTTTCTTT. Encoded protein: CASSVTGADTEAFF. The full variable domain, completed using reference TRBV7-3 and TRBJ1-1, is GAGVSQTPSNKVTEKGKYVELRCDPISGHTALYWYRQSLGQGPEFLIYFQGTGAADDSGLPNDRFFAVRPEGSVSTLKIQRTERGDSAVYLCASSVTGADTEAFFGQGTRLTVV.

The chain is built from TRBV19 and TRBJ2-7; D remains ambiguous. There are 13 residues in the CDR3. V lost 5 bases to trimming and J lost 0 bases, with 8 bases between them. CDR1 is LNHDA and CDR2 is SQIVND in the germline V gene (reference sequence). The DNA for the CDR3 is TGTGCCAGTAGTGGTCCTAGCTCCTACGAGCAGTACTTC. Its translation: CASSGPSSYEQYF.

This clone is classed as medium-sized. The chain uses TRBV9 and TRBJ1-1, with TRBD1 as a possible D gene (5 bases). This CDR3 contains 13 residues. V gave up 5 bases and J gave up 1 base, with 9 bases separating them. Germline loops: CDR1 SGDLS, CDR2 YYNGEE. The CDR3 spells CASRGPENTEAFF. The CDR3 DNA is TGTGCCAGCAGGGGGCCGGAGAACACTGAAGCTTTCTTT.

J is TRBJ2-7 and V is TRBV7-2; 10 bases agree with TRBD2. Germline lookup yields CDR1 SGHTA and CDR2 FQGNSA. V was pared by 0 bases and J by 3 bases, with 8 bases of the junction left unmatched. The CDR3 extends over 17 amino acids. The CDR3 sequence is CASSLAPTAGGYYEQYF. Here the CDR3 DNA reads TGTGCCAGCAGCTTAGCCCCAACAGCGGGAGGGTACTACGAGCAGTACTTC.

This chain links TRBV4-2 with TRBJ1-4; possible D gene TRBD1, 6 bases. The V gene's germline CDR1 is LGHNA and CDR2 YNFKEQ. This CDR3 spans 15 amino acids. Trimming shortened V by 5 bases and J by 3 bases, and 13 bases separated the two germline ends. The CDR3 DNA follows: TGTGCCAGCAGCGACGACGGGGGGCCTAATGAAAAACTGTTTTTT. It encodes CASSDDGGPNEKLFF.

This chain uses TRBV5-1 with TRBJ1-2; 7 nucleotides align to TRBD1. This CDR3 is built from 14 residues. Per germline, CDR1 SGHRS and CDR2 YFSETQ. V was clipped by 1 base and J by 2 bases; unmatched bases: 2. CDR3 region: CASSLSGGNYGYTF. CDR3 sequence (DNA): TGCGCCAGCAGCTTGTCAGGGGGAAACTATGGCTACACCTTC.

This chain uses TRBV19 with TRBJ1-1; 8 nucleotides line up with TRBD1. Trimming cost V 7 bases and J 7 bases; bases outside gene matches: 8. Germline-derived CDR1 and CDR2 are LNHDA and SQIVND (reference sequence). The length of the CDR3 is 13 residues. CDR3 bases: TGTGCCAGTAAGGGGCAGGGGGCAGGTGAAGCTTTCTTT. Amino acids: CASKGQGAGEAFF. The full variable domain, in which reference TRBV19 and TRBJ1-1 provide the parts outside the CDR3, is DGGITQSPKYLFRKEGQNVTLSCEQNLNHDAMYWYRQDPGQGLRLIYYSQIVNDFQKGDIAEGYSVSREKKESFPLTVTSAQKNPTAFYLCASKGQGAGEAFFGQGTRLTVV.

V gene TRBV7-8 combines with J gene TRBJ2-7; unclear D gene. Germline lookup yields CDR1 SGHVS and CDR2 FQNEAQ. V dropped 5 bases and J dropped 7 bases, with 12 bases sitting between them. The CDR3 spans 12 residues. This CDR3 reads CASSPGVVEQYF. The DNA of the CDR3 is TGTGCCAGCAGCCCAGGCGTGGTAGAGCAGTACTTC.

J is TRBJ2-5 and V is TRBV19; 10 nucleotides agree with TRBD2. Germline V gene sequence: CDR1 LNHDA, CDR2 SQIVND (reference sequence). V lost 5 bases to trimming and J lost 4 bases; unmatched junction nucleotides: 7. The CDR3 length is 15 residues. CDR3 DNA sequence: TGTGCCAGTAGTCAAGCGGGAGGGCCACGAGAGACCCAGTACTTC. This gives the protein CASSQAGGPRETQYF. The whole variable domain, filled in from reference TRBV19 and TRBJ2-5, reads DGGITQSPKYLFRKEGQNVTLSCEQNLNHDAMYWYRQDPGQGLRLIYYSQIVNDFQKGDIAEGYSVSREKKESFPLTVTSAQKNPTAFYLCASSQAGGPRETQYFGPGTRLLVL.

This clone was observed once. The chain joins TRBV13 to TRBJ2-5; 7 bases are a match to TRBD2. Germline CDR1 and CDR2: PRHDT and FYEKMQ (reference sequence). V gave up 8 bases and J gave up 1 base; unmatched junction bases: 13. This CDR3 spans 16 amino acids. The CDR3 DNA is TGTGCCAGCCGCGAGGTTCTAGCGGACGTCCAAGAGACCCAGTACTTC. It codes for CASREVLADVQETQYF. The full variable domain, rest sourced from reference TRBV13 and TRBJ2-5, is AAGVIQSPRHLIKEKRETATLKCYPIPRHDTVYWYQQGPGQDPQFLISFYEKMQSDKGSIPDRFSAQQFSDYHSELNMSSLELGDSALYFCASREVLADVQETQYFGPGTRLLVL.

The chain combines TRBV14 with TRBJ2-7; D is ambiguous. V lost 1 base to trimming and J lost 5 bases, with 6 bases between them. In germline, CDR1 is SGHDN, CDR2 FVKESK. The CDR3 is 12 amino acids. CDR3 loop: CASSQAGNEQYF. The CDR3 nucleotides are TGTGCCAGCAGCCAAGCAGGAAACGAGCAGTACTTC.

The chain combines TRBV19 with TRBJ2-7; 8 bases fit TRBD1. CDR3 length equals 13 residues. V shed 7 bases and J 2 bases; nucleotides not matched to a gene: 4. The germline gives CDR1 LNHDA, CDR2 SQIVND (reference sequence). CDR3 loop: CASKGQAAYEQYF. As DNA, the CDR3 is TGTGCCAGTAAGGGACAGGCGGCCTACGAGCAGTACTTC.

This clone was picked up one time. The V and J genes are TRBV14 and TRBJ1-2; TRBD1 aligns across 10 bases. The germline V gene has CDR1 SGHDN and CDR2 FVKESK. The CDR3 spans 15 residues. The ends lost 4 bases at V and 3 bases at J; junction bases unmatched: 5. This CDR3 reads CASSPDRGRDYGYTF. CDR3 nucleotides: TGTGCCAGCAGCCCTGACAGGGGGCGAGACTATGGCTACACCTTC.

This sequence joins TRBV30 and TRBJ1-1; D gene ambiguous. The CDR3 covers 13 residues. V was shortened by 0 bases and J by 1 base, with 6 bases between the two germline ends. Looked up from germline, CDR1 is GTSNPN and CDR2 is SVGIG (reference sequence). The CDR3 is CAWSVRGNTEAFF. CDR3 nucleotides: TGTGCCTGGAGTGTACGGGGGAACACTGAAGCTTTCTTT.

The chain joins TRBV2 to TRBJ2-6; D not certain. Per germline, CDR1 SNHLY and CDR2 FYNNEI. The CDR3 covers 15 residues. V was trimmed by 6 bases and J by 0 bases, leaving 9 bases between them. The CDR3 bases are TGTGCCAGCAGGATACAGTCCTCTGGGGCCAACGTCCTGACTTTC. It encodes CASRIQSSGANVLTF.

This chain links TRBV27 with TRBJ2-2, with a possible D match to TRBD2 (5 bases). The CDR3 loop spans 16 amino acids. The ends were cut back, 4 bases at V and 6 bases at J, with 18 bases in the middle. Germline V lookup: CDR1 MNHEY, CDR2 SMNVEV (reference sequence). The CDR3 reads CASSSSAAGHAGELFF. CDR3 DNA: TGTGCCAGCAGTTCCTCGGCCGCGGGTCACGCCGGGGAGCTGTTTTTT.

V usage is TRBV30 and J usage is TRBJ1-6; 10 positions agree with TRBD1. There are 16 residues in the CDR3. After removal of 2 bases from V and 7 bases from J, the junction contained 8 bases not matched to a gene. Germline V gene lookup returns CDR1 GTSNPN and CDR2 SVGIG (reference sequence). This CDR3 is CAWSFSLDRGNSPLHF. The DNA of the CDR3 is TGTGCCTGGAGTTTCAGCTTGGACAGGGGGAATTCACCCCTCCACTTT.

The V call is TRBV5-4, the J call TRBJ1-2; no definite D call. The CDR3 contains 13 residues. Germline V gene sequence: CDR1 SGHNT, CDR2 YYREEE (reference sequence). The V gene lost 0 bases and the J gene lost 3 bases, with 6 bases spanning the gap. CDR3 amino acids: CASSLGSYYGYTF. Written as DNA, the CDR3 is TGTGCCAGCAGCTTGGGCAGTTACTATGGCTACACCTTC.